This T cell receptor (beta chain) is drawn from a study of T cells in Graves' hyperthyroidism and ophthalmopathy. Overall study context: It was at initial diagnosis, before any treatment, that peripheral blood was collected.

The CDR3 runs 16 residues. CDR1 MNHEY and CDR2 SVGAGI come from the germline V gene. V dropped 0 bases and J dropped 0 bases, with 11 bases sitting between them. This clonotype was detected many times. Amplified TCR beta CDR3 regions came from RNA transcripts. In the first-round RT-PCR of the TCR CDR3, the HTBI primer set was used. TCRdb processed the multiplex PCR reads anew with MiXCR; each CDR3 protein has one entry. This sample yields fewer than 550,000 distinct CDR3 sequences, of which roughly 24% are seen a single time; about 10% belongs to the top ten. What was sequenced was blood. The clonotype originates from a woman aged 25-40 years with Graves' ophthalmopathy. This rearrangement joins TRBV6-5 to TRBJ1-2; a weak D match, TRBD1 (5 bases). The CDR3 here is CASSYSGVYSNYGYTF. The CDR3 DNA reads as TGTGCCAGCAGTTACTCGGGGGTGTATTCTAACTATGGCTACACCTTC.